The 24 T cell receptor beta chains below all came from one sample that was sequenced in a study of human T cells and chemical hapten exposure (TCRdb year 2021). The time point label for this specimen denotes: healthy volunteer bleed at 6 weeks. Total RNA was isolated from unfractionated whole blood collected in Tempus Blood RNA tubes. Library generation was performed with RACE. Instrument on record: NextSeq 500. TCRdb reworked the public reads: Q25 trimming with fastp, MiXCR clone assembly, productive beta chains retained. Identical CDR3 protein sequences are pooled into one entry, listed with their most common genes and DNA. For this sample the table gives 65,000 or so distinct CDR3 sequences, of which about 6.5% were detected only once. The ten biggest clones cover 3.4% of the sample. The material sequenced was whole blood. These TCRs come from a female donor in good health. Some clones in this sample may be carry-over from other donors' samples.

The V call is TRBV3-1, the J call TRBJ2-7, with 11 bases lining up with TRBD2. The ends lost 4 bases at V and 3 bases at J; junction bases unmatched: 2. This CDR3 is built from 14 residues. The germline CDR1 and CDR2 sequences are LGHDT and YNNKEL (reference sequence). The CDR3 sequence: CASSPGTSGYEQYF. CDR3 DNA: TGTGCCAGCAGCCCTGGGACTAGCGGCTACGAGCAGTACTTC.

This clonotype appeared many times. The chain carries TRBV12-3 or TRBV12-4 and TRBJ2-7, with 8 bases aligning to TRBD2. J gave up 3 bases and V 5 bases, and 9 bases lay outside the gene matches. The CDR3 has 15 residues. The CDR3 spells CASSEIGGGYYEQYF. The CDR3 DNA reads TGTGCCAGCAGTGAGATAGGCGGGGGGTACTACGAGCAGTACTTC.

This clonotype has at least ten counts. The chain uses TRBV28 and TRBJ1-5, with D unclear. The V gene lost 3 bases and the J gene lost 4 bases, with 10 bases spanning the gap. The length of the CDR3 is 14 residues. Germline lookup yields CDR1 MDHEN and CDR2 SYDVKM. The CDR3 is CASSFMAPNQPQHF. CDR3 coding DNA: TGTGCCAGCAGTTTTATGGCACCTAATCAGCCCCAGCATTTT.

This clonotype was picked up many times. This chain links TRBV14 with TRBJ1-4, with D unclear. Per germline, CDR1 SGHDN and CDR2 FVKESK. V dropped 0 bases and J dropped 8 bases, with 7 bases sitting between them. CDR3 length: 13 amino acids. The CDR3 DNA is TGTGCCAGCAGCCAAGATAGGCGGGAAAAACTGTTTTTT. It codes for CASSQDRREKLFF.

This clonotype has a handful of counts. This rearrangement joins TRBV15 to TRBJ2-3, with TRBD2 matching over 7 bases. V was pared by 1 base and J by 4 bases, with 5 bases of the junction left unmatched. The germline V gene has CDR1 LNHNV and CDR2 YYDKDF (reference sequence). CDR3 size: 15 residues. The CDR3 loop is CATSRAAGVADTQYF. DNA of the CDR3: TGTGCCACCAGCAGAGCTGCGGGAGTTGCAGATACGCAGTATTTT.

This clonotype was observed a handful of times. One base away lies a much larger clone, so this may be a sequencing read error. J is TRBJ2-3 and V is TRBV9, with no clear D. CDR3 size: 13 residues. The V and J ends lost 0 bases and 0 bases respectively, with 2 bases between them. The germline V gene encodes CDR1 SGDLS and CDR2 YYNGEE. CDR3 protein: CASSVVSTDTQYF. DNA for the CDR3: TGTGCCAGCAGCGTAGTCAGCACAGATACGCAGTATTTT.

This clonotype was counted only a few times. CDR3 nucleotides: TGCAGCGTTGAAATTGAATCGGTTTCTGGGGCCAACGTCCTGACTTTC. Its translation is CSVEIESVSGANVLTF. The chain recombines TRBV29-1 with TRBJ2-6; D ambiguous. The CDR3 consists of 16 residues. CDR1 and CDR2 from the germline V gene are SQVTM and ANQGSEA. Trimming shortened V by 2 bases and J by 1 base, and 12 bases separated the two germline ends.

This clonotype was detected a few times. The chain combines TRBV12-3 or TRBV12-4 with TRBJ1-2, with D unclear. V lost 3 bases to trimming and J lost 2 bases, with 4 bases between them. The CDR3 has 12 amino acids. The chain's CDR3 is CASSLVNYGYTF. DNA of the CDR3: TGTGCCAGCAGTTTGGTCAACTATGGCTACACCTTC.

The chain is built from TRBV6-1 and TRBJ2-1; 11 bases are a match to TRBD2. V lost 3 bases and J lost 6; bases outside the gene matches: 4. CDR3 length: 15 amino acids. Per the germline V gene, CDR1 is MNHNS and CDR2 is SASEGT. The CDR3 protein is CASSEVAGGPNEQFF. CDR3 nucleotides: TGTGCCAGCAGTGAGGTAGCGGGAGGGCCCAATGAGCAGTTCTTC.

This clonotype was detected ten times or more. This chain uses TRBV3-1 with TRBJ2-1; 12 bases align to TRBD2. The CDR3 has 17 amino acids. After removal of 1 base from V and 6 bases from J, the junction contained 7 bases not matched to a gene. Germline values: CDR1 LGHDT, CDR2 YNNKEL (reference sequence). CDR3 nucleotide sequence: TGTGCCAGCAGCCAAGGACTACTAGCGGGAGGTTTCAATGAGCAGTTCTTC. This translates into CASSQGLLAGGFNEQFF.

At least ten counts were recorded for this clonotype. The rearrangement joins TRBV20-1 to TRBJ2-7; D perhaps matches TRBD1 (6 bases). The CDR3 is 14 residues long. The V and J ends lost 5 bases and 3 bases respectively, with 17 bases between them. Germline CDR1 and CDR2: DFQATT and SNEGSKA (reference sequence). CDR3 in DNA: TGCAGTGCTGGGGGCAGGGTCCCTCACTACGAGCAGTACTTC. Amino acid sequence: CSAGGRVPHYEQYF.

This rearrangement joins TRBV28 to TRBJ2-7; D remains ambiguous. V lost 11 bases to trimming and J lost 7 bases, with 15 bases between them. The germline CDR1 and CDR2 sequences are MDHEN and SYDVKM. The CDR3 is made up of 11 amino acids. Here the CDR3 reads CAASRRGEQYF. The CDR3 DNA reads TGTGCCGCCAGCCGCCGTGGGGAGCAGTACTTC.

The rearrangement uses TRBV28 and TRBJ1-2; maybe TRBD1 (5 bases). V lost 1 base, J lost 4 bases, and 13 bases lay in between. The CDR3 has 15 residues. Germline V gene sequence: CDR1 MDHEN, CDR2 SYDVKM. The CDR3 loop is CASSLYGRVAYGYTF. In DNA form, the CDR3 reads TGTGCCAGCAGTTTATATGGCAGGGTAGCCTATGGCTACACCTTC.

In its sample, this clonotype was seen a few times. The chain joins TRBV28 to TRBJ2-5; the match to TRBD2 covers 10 bases. This CDR3 comprises 13 residues. The J segment lost 4 bases and the V segment lost 8 bases, leaving 4 bases of the junction unmatched. Germline assignment: CDR1 MDHEN and CDR2 SYDVKM. The CDR3 DNA is TGTGCCAGCCGAGCGGGAGGGATAGAGACCCAGTACTTC. This encodes CASRAGGIETQYF.

In its sample, this clonotype was seen many times. The chain employs TRBV6-1 and TRBJ2-5, with D maybe TRBD1 (6 bases). The germline V and J ends were trimmed by 5 bases and 0 bases, with 10 bases remaining between them. The CDR3 is 14 residues long. Germline V gives CDR1 MNHNS, CDR2 SASEGT. CDR3 region: CASSKTGYQETQYF. CDR3 coding DNA: TGTGCCAGCAGTAAAACAGGGTACCAAGAGACCCAGTACTTC.

In this sample, this clonotype turned up a few times. This chain uses TRBV6-5 with TRBJ2-6; TRBD1 aligns across 10 bases. V lost 7 bases to trimming and J lost 0 bases; unmatched junction nucleotides: 6. Germline lookup yields CDR1 MNHEY and CDR2 SVGAGI. This CDR3 is built from 17 residues. CDR3 loop: CASTVGQGVSGANVLTF. The CDR3 DNA reads as TGTGCCAGCACCGTAGGACAGGGGGTCTCTGGGGCCAACGTCCTGACTTTC.

V usage is TRBV18 and J usage is TRBJ2-1; perhaps D is TRBD1 or TRBD2 (5 bases each). This CDR3 contains 15 residues. Germline CDR1 reads KGHSH; CDR2 reads LQKENI. With 2 bases removed from V and 3 bases from J, the gap between germline ends came to 11 bases. Here the CDR3 reads CASSPGDPLYNEQFF. As DNA, the CDR3 is TGTGCCAGCTCACCAGGGGACCCACTCTACAATGAGCAGTTCTTC.

This clonotype has a handful of counts. The V gene is TRBV5-1, the J gene TRBJ2-7; 10 bases fit TRBD1. The germline V gene encodes CDR1 SGHRS and CDR2 YFSETQ. There are 14 residues in the CDR3. V shed 3 bases and J 7 bases; nucleotides not matched to a gene: 7. The CDR3, as DNA: TGCGCCAGCAGCTACGGACAGGGGGATGGGGAGCAGTACTTC. It codes for CASSYGQGDGEQYF.

This clonotype was seen only a few times. This sequence joins TRBV6-1 and TRBJ2-5; the match to TRBD2 covers 12 bases. This CDR3 is built from 15 residues. Losses at the gene ends were 6 bases for V and 5 bases for J; bases not matched to a gene: 7. In germline, CDR1 is MNHNS, CDR2 SASEGT. The CDR3 region has the DNA TGTGCCAGCAGATCGGGACTAGCGGGTTTTGAGACCCAGTACTTC. As protein: CASRSGLAGFETQYF.

V gene TRBV5-4 combines with J gene TRBJ2-1, with TRBD2 matching 8 bases. This CDR3 has 16 residues. Per the germline V gene, CDR1 is SGHNT and CDR2 is YYREEE (reference sequence). V was pared by 0 bases and J by 7 bases, with 9 bases of the junction left unmatched. DNA for the CDR3: TGTGCCAGCAGCTTGGAGGTTCAATCGGGAGGGAATGAGCAGTTCTTC. This codes for CASSLEVQSGGNEQFF. The variable domain in full, with the rest retrieved from reference TRBV5-4 and TRBJ2-1, is ETGVTQSPTHLIKTRGQQVTLRCSSQSGHNTVSWYQQALGQGPQFIFQYYREEENGRGNFPPRFSGLQFPNYSSELNVNALELDDSALYLCASSLEVQSGGNEQFFGPGTRLTVL.

This clonotype was observed many times. The rearrangement joins TRBV7-9 to TRBJ1-2, with D possibly TRBD1 on 6 matching bases. V shed 5 bases and J shed 4 bases, with 11 bases lying between them. CDR1 SEHNR and CDR2 FQNEAQ come from the germline V gene (reference sequence). The CDR3 has 13 residues. The CDR3 DNA reads TGTGCCAGCAGCACAGGGCTTACCTATGGCTACACCTTC. It codes for CASSTGLTYGYTF.

This clonotype was seen many times. The chain carries TRBV6-1 and TRBJ1-5; D might be TRBD1 (6 bases). CDR3 length: 13 amino acids. Germline CDR1 is MNHNS and CDR2 is SASEGT. V gave up 4 bases and J gave up 3 bases, with 7 bases separating them. Here the CDR3 reads CASSAGANQPQHF. The DNA of the CDR3 is TGTGCCAGCAGTGCAGGGGCCAATCAGCCCCAGCATTTT.

In its sample, this clonotype was seen many times. The chain has TRBV12-3 or TRBV12-4 and TRBJ1-1, with D maybe TRBD1 (6 bases). V gave up 2 bases and J gave up 4 bases, with 14 bases separating them. CDR3 length: 15 amino acids. CDR3 bases: TGTGCCAGCAGTTTACAGGGGCGCTTGGGCACTGAAGCTTTCTTT. Encoded protein: CASSLQGRLGTEAFF.

V gene TRBV3-1 combines with J gene TRBJ2-7, with D hard to call. Germline assignment: CDR1 LGHDT and CDR2 YNNKEL (reference sequence). The V and J ends lost 1 base and 7 bases respectively, with 5 bases between them. This CDR3 is 11 amino acids long. CDR3 coding DNA: TGTGCCAGCAGCCAAGCGGAAGAGCAGTACTTC. This translates into CASSQAEEQYF.